The 11 T cell receptor beta chains below were found in one sample sequenced in a study of cytomegalovirus exposure and HLA in healthy donors. Vbeta (60) and Jbeta (13) primers were used in the PCR. Measured with immunoSEQ multiplex PCR; TCRdb has only the in-frame clones, and not every one. The table has about 140,000 clones, 65% to 85% seen once. Material: PBMCs. The receptors originated from a male donor in good health and CMV-seronegative.

A single count supports this clone. The gene calls are TRBV28 and TRBJ2-1; tentatively, D is TRBD1 (6 bases). The germline gives CDR1 MDHEN, CDR2 SYDVKM. The CDR3 sequence is 12 residues long. Trimming removed 6 bases at V and 10 bases at J, with 13 bases between. The CDR3 DNA reads TGTGCCAGCAGGACTTCTACAGGGGAGCAGTTCTTC. Translation: CASRTSTGEQFF.

This clone was seen just once. The chain employs TRBV11-3 and TRBJ1-5; TRBD1 agrees at 7 bases. CDR1 and CDR2 (germline): SGHNT, YENEEA. The CDR3 consists of 19 residues. V gave up 1 base and J gave up 0 bases; unmatched junction bases: 12. The CDR3 loop reads CASSLVTGRGEDSNQPQHF. The CDR3, as DNA: TGTGCCAGCAGCTTAGTTACCGGCAGGGGGGAAGATAGCAATCAGCCCCAGCATTTT.

The chain joins TRBV6-5 to TRBJ1-1; perhaps TRBD1 as D (5 bases). CDR1 MNHEY and CDR2 SVGAGI come from the germline V gene. This CDR3 is built from 13 residues. Deletions cut 6 bases from V and 4 bases from J, with 12 bases between. The CDR3 sequence is CASRGGTPTEAFF. DNA of the CDR3: TGTGCCAGCAGGGGGGGGACCCCCACTGAAGCTTTCTTT.

The V and J genes are TRBV4-2 and TRBJ2-3, with D tentatively TRBD2 (6 bases). Trimming removed 5 bases from V and 6 bases from J, with 15 bases in between. This CDR3 is built from 14 residues. Per the germline V gene, CDR1 is LGHNA and CDR2 is YNFKEQ. CDR3 amino acids: CASSGGLPGDTQYF. CDR3 sequence (DNA): TGTGCCAGCAGCGGAGGACTACCAGGGGATACGCAGTATTTT.

This clone occurred a few times. The chain is built from TRBV11-3 and TRBJ2-1; D is unresolved. V was trimmed by 0 bases and J by 8 bases, leaving 5 bases between them. Germline V lookup: CDR1 SGHNT, CDR2 YENEEA. The CDR3 extends over 12 amino acids. The CDR3 is CASSLDSYEQFF. CDR3 sequence (DNA): TGTGCCAGCAGCTTAGATTCCTATGAGCAGTTCTTC.

The chain links TRBV4-1 to TRBJ2-1; 10 nucleotides align to TRBD2. Germline loops: CDR1 MGHRA, CDR2 YSYEKL. CDR3 length: 18 residues. J was trimmed by 6 bases and V by 3 bases; bases with no gene match: 14. The CDR3 here is CASSHPKTSGYRTNEQFF. DNA of the CDR3: TGCGCCAGCAGCCATCCCAAGACTAGCGGGTATCGTACCAATGAGCAGTTCTTC.

About this clone itself: The junction departs from germline at one end; a sequencing error may be responsible. CDR3 residues: CASSVAGNQGTQYF. CDR3 coding DNA: TGTGCCAGCAGCGTGGCAGGGAATCAAGGGACCCAGTACTTC. This chain connects TRBV9 to TRBJ2-5, with D possibly TRBD1 on 5 matching bases. Germline V gene lookup returns CDR1 SGDLS and CDR2 YYNGEE. CDR3 size: 14 residues.

V and J are TRBV5-4 and TRBJ2-1; TRBD2 matches 15 bases. The junction had 8 bases not matched to a gene; V was cut back by 4 bases and J by 9 bases. The CDR3 is 16 residues long. CDR1 SGHNT and CDR2 YYREEE come from the germline V gene (reference sequence). This CDR3 reads CASSGKGTSGRFEQFF. CDR3 in DNA: TGTGCCAGCAGCGGGAAGGGGACTAGCGGGAGGTTTGAGCAGTTCTTC.

The V call is TRBV28, the J call TRBJ1-5, with a possible D match to TRBD1 (5 bases). CDR1 MDHEN and CDR2 SYDVKM come from the germline V gene. This CDR3 is built from 13 residues. Trimming removed 2 bases at V and 5 bases at J, with 7 bases between. For the CDR3, the DNA is TGTGCCAGCAGTTTAAGGACACATCAGCCCCAGCATTTT. This translates into CASSLRTHQPQHF.

About this clone: At the DNA level, this CDR3 is encoded by other sequences in the same sample as well. The CDR3 here is CASSVTGGALEQYF. CDR3 nucleotides: TGTGCCAGCAGCGTCACCGGGGGGGCGCTCGAGCAGTACTTC. The rearrangement links TRBV9 to TRBJ2-7, with 8 nucleotides matching TRBD2. Germline values: CDR1 SGDLS, CDR2 YYNGEE. V shed 2 bases and J 6 bases; nucleotides not matched to a gene: 7. The CDR3 totals 14 residues.

The gene calls are TRBV5-6 and TRBJ1-2, with 7 bases identical to TRBD1. Trimming cost V 4 bases and J 3 bases; bases outside gene matches: 12. Germline-derived CDR1 and CDR2 are SGHDT and YYEEEE. This CDR3 is built from 16 residues. CDR3 sequence: CASSPAPQGDHYGYTF. The CDR3 nucleotides are TGTGCCAGCAGCCCAGCCCCGCAGGGGGATCACTATGGCTACACCTTC. The complete variable domain, with remaining parts taken from reference TRBV5-6 and TRBJ1-2, reads DAGVTQSPTHLIKTRGQQVTLRCSPKSGHDTVSWYQQALGQGPQFIFQYYEEEERQRGNFPDRFSGHQFPNYSSELNVNALLLGDSALYLCASSPAPQGDHYGYTFGSGTRLTVV.